One and the same sample provided the 24 T cell receptor beta chains below, sequenced in a study of cytomegalovirus exposure and HLA in healthy donors (dated by TCRdb to the late 2010s). Libraries were prepared through the immunoSEQ multiplex PCR assay. For the multiplex PCR, a mixture combining 60 forward primers for TCR Vbeta segments and 13 reverse primers for TCR Jbeta segments was used. Held by TCRdb, this immuneACCESS table contains in-frame sequences only and omits some clones. Under half of the omission traces to an unresolved V gene where checked; the cause of the rest is unknown. The table for this sample lists some 130,000 clones; roughly 80% of them were counted only once. Together, the top ten hold 0.94% of the sample. The material sequenced was PBMCs. The receptors derive from a woman aged 55-75 years in good health and CMV-seronegative.

The V gene is TRBV4-1, the J gene TRBJ2-3; TRBD1 agrees at 7 bases. This CDR3 spans 16 amino acids. V trimming: 1 base; J trimming: 2 bases; junction bases outside the gene matches: 6. CDR1 MGHRA and CDR2 YSYEKL come from the germline V gene. The CDR3 spells CASSQVGQAVTDTQYF. DNA for the CDR3: TGCGCCAGCAGCCAAGTTGGACAGGCGGTCACAGATACGCAGTATTTT.

About this clone: The identical CDR3 is also encoded by other nucleotide sequences in the sample. The J gene is TRBJ1-3, the V gene TRBV28; unclear D gene. Germline lookup yields CDR1 MDHEN and CDR2 SYDVKM. V shed 3 bases and J shed 0 bases, with 3 bases lying between them. This CDR3 has 13 amino acids. This CDR3 is CASSFISGNTIYF. CDR3 coding DNA: TGTGCCAGCAGTTTTATCTCTGGAAACACCATATATTTT.

A single count supports this clone. This chain joins TRBV5-1 and TRBJ1-2, with no clear D. CDR3 length equals 13 residues. Germline loops: CDR1 SGHRS, CDR2 YFSETQ. V was cut by 1 base and J by 8 bases, with 12 bases left in between. The CDR3 loop is CASSLSGLGGYTF. CDR3 DNA sequence: TGCGCCAGCAGCTTGTCCGGACTAGGAGGCTACACCTTC.

The chain links TRBV29-1 to TRBJ2-7, with 11 bases lining up with TRBD1. The CDR3 has 16 amino acids. CDR1 and CDR2 (germline): SQVTM, ANQGSEA. J was trimmed by 5 bases and V by 1 base; bases with no gene match: 10. For the CDR3, the DNA is TGCAGCGTTGAAGGCTGGTGGGGACAGGGGGAAAACGAGCAGTACTTC. Translating it yields CSVEGWWGQGENEQYF.

The chain carries TRBV5-8 and TRBJ2-5; TRBD2 might be the D (6 bases). V dropped 4 bases and J dropped 4 bases, with 20 bases sitting between them. The germline gives CDR1 SGHTS, CDR2 YDEGEE. This CDR3 is built from 16 residues. This chain's CDR3 is CASSPLPGRPGETQYF. DNA of the CDR3: TGTGCCAGCAGCCCTCTACCGGGGAGGCCCGGAGAGACCCAGTACTTC. Based on the CDR3 plus reference TRBV5-8 and TRBJ2-5, the full variable domain is EAGVTQSPTHLIKTRGQQATLRCSPISGHTSVYWYQQALGLGLQFLLWYDEGEERNRGNFPPRFSGRQFPNYSSELNVNALELEDSALYLCASSPLPGRPGETQYFGPGTRLLVL.

The chain has TRBV4-1 and TRBJ2-7; possibly TRBD1 for D (6 bases). Germline-derived CDR1 and CDR2 are MGHRA and YSYEKL. Trimming pared 4 bases from V and 0 bases from J, leaving 13 bases between. This CDR3 has 15 amino acids. The DNA for the CDR3 is TGCGCCAGCAGCCGACTGACAGGAAGCTCCTACGAGCAGTACTTC. Amino acids: CASSRLTGSSYEQYF.

Concerning this clone: This sample also contains other DNA sequences that code for the same CDR3. The V and J genes are TRBV5-1 and TRBJ1-1; the D gene is possibly TRBD1 (5 bases). V was clipped by 0 bases and J by 0 bases, with 9 bases between them. Germline values: CDR1 SGHRS, CDR2 YFSETQ. CDR3 size: 15 residues. In nucleotides, the CDR3 is TGCGCCAGCAGCTTGGACTGGGGCATGAACACTGAAGCTTTCTTT. Translated: CASSLDWGMNTEAFF.

A few counts support this clone. This sample also contains other DNA sequences that code for the same CDR3. The chain employs TRBV19 and TRBJ1-5; 7 bases are shared with TRBD1. The CDR3 is made up of 14 amino acids. CDR1 is LNHDA and CDR2 is SQIVND in the germline V gene (reference sequence). The junction had 4 bases not matched to a gene; V was cut back by 2 bases and J by 6 bases. As DNA, the CDR3 is TGTGCCAGTAGTATAAGACAGGGCGGTCAGCCCCAGCATTTT. As protein: CASSIRQGGQPQHF.

This sequence joins TRBV28 and TRBJ2-1; TRBD2 aligns across 13 bases. The CDR3 contains 16 residues. Per the germline V gene, CDR1 is MDHEN and CDR2 is SYDVKM. Losses at the gene ends were 3 bases for V and 5 bases for J; bases not matched to a gene: 4. This chain's CDR3 is CASSFGLAGENNEQFF. In DNA form, the CDR3 reads TGTGCCAGCAGTTTCGGACTAGCGGGAGAAAACAATGAGCAGTTCTTC.

Here the CDR3 reads CASSFVQFLSGNTIYF. The CDR3 nucleotides read TGTGCCAGCAGCTTTGTTCAGTTCCTCTCTGGAAACACCATATATTTT. This sequence joins TRBV7-2 and TRBJ1-3; D remains ambiguous. From germline, CDR1 is SGHTA and CDR2 FQGNSA. CDR3 length: 16 amino acids. The V gene lost 3 bases and the J gene lost 0 bases, with 12 bases spanning the gap.

This chain uses TRBV12-1 with TRBJ1-1; TRBD1, the D gene given by the table, was not confirmed from the DNA. TRBV12-1 is a pseudogene locus. The CDR3 consists of 16 residues. The CDR3 nucleotides are TGTGCCAGCAGACAACCACAGAAGGACAGACCCACTGAAGCTTTCTTT. Amino acid sequence: CASRQPQKDRPTEAFF.

This chain joins TRBV27 and TRBJ2-3, with 9 bases matching TRBD1. The trim removed 6 bases at V and 1 base at J, leaving 5 bases unmatched. This CDR3 spans 15 amino acids. The V gene's germline CDR1 is MNHEY and CDR2 SMNVEV (reference sequence). CDR3 in amino acids: CASSLDRGGTDTQYF. CDR3 DNA sequence: TGTGCCAGCAGCCTCGACAGGGGGGGCACAGATACGCAGTATTTT.

The chain links TRBV7-9 to TRBJ2-1, with D maybe TRBD2 (5 bases). Deletions cut 1 base from V and 8 bases from J, with 12 bases between. This CDR3 has 14 residues. Germline V gene data show CDR1 as SEHNR and CDR2 as FQNEAQ (reference sequence). The CDR3 DNA is TGTGCCAGCAGCTTAGTACCTCTAGCAGATGAGCAGTTCTTC. Translated, it gives CASSLVPLADEQFF.

This rearrangement joins TRBV6-6 to TRBJ2-2; D perhaps matches TRBD1 (7 bases). Germline V CDR1 and CDR2: MNHNY, SVGAGI (reference sequence). This CDR3 is built from 15 residues. V lost 5 bases, J lost 4 bases, and 14 bases lay in between. Here the CDR3 reads CASSPGTAGTGELFF. The CDR3 DNA follows: TGTGCCAGCAGTCCCGGGACAGCGGGCACCGGGGAGCTGTTTTTT.

This chain joins TRBV7-2 and TRBJ1-2; 7 bases fit TRBD1. The J segment lost 4 bases and the V segment lost 5 bases, leaving 7 bases of the junction unmatched. CDR1 and CDR2 from the germline V gene are SGHTA and FQGNSA. The length of the CDR3 is 14 residues. CDR3 sequence: CASSPRQGGYGYTF. CDR3 sequence (DNA): TGTGCCAGCAGCCCGAGACAGGGAGGCTATGGCTACACCTTC.

This chain joins TRBV5-1 and TRBJ1-4; D unresolved. Germline V gene lookup returns CDR1 SGHRS and CDR2 YFSETQ. Trimming pared 0 bases from V and 0 bases from J, leaving 6 bases between. The CDR3 contains 15 residues. The CDR3 protein is CASSLGRATNEKLFF. The CDR3 DNA is TGCGCCAGCAGCTTGGGTCGGGCAACTAATGAAAAACTGTTTTTT. The full variable domain, in which reference TRBV5-1 and TRBJ1-4 provide the parts outside the CDR3, is KAGVTQTPRYLIKTRGQQVTLSCSPISGHRSVSWYQQTPGQGLQFLFEYFSETQRNKGNFPGRFSGRQFSNSRSEMNVSTLELGDSALYLCASSLGRATNEKLFFGSGTQLSVL.

J is TRBJ2-4 and V is TRBV6-1; 10 nucleotides agree with TRBD1. The trim removed 7 bases at V and 1 base at J, leaving 4 bases unmatched. The germline V gene encodes CDR1 MNHNS and CDR2 SASEGT. This CDR3 is built from 15 residues. In DNA, the CDR3 is TGTGCCAGCAACGACAGGGGGCAGGCCAAAAACATTCAGTACTTC. Protein: CASNDRGQAKNIQYF.

In this sample, this clone turned up once. This chain connects TRBV18 to TRBJ2-3; 9 bases match TRBD1. This CDR3 is built from 15 residues. Germline V CDR1 and CDR2: KGHSH, LQKENI. After removal of 2 bases from V and 2 bases from J, the junction contained 2 bases not matched to a gene. The CDR3 protein is CASSPGTGTTDTQYF. The CDR3 DNA is TGTGCCAGCTCACCAGGGACAGGGACCACAGATACGCAGTATTTT.

This clone was detected once. The chain recombines TRBV11-2 with TRBJ2-3, with 12 bases that match TRBD2. Trimming removed 1 base from V and 4 bases from J; junction bases left unmatched: 12. Germline values: CDR1 SGHAT, CDR2 FQNNGV. The CDR3 length is 19 residues. CDR3 sequence: CASSLGGGLAGSTADTQYF. For the CDR3, the DNA is TGTGCCAGCAGCTTAGGGGGAGGACTAGCGGGAAGTACCGCAGATACGCAGTATTTT.

This chain joins TRBV29-1 and TRBJ1-1, with D possibly matching TRBD1 (5 bases). The germline V gene encodes CDR1 SQVTM and CDR2 ANQGSEA. The CDR3 totals 15 residues. V lost 2 bases to trimming and J lost 1 base, with 14 bases between them. The CDR3 nucleotides read TGCAGCGTTGAAAGAGTGCAGGGTTGGAACACTGAAGCTTTCTTT. Translation gives CSVERVQGWNTEAFF.

For the CDR3, the DNA is TGTGCCAGCTCACCACTAGGTCGGACAGGAGCCTACGAGCAGTACTTC. Translation: CASSPLGRTGAYEQYF. This chain uses TRBV18 with TRBJ2-7; TRBD1 matches 7 bases. The germline V gene encodes CDR1 KGHSH and CDR2 LQKENI. The ends lost 1 base at V and 2 bases at J; junction bases unmatched: 8. This CDR3 has 16 amino acids.

The V gene is TRBV6-1, the J gene TRBJ1-1; the match to TRBD1 covers 9 bases. CDR1 and CDR2 from the germline V gene are MNHNS and SASEGT. The CDR3 extends over 17 amino acids. Trimming at V came to 4 bases and at J to 5 bases, leaving 14 bases not matched to a gene. The CDR3 here is CASSAYSTGGAGTEAFF. The DNA of the CDR3 is TGTGCCAGCAGTGCATATAGTACAGGGGGCGCGGGGACTGAAGCTTTCTTT.

This clone was seen a single time. This chain connects TRBV5-1 to TRBJ2-7; tentatively, D is TRBD1 (6 bases). V was cut by 4 bases and J by 3 bases, with 20 bases left in between. Per the germline V gene, CDR1 is SGHRS and CDR2 is YFSETQ. This CDR3 comprises 16 residues. CDR3 sequence reads: CASSPSPDTGIYEQYF. In DNA form, the CDR3 reads TGCGCCAGCAGCCCGTCACCGGATACAGGGATCTACGAGCAGTACTTC. The full variable domain, completed using reference TRBV5-1 and TRBJ2-7, is KAGVTQTPRYLIKTRGQQVTLSCSPISGHRSVSWYQQTPGQGLQFLFEYFSETQRNKGNFPGRFSGRQFSNSRSEMNVSTLELGDSALYLCASSPSPDTGIYEQYFGPGTRLTVT.

The V and J genes are TRBV5-1 and TRBJ2-5, with 7 nucleotides matching TRBD2. J lost 2 bases, V lost 4 bases, and 8 bases had no gene match. This CDR3 is 15 amino acids long. Per the germline V gene, CDR1 is SGHRS and CDR2 is YFSETQ. In nucleotides, the CDR3 is TGCGCCAGCAGCCCTGCCTTGCGGGAGCAAGAGACCCAGTACTTC. Its protein is CASSPALREQETQYF.